The following is a TCR beta chain sequence with its context. Its cognate antigen is unknown. Sampled 1 year posttransplant, controls received myeloablative marrow transplants, methotrexate and a calcineurin inhibitor. These data are taken from a study of T cells after posttransplantation cyclophosphamide. The CDR3 totals 15 residues. Unmatched junction bases numbered 8, after V lost 3 bases and J lost 5 bases. The germline V gene encodes CDR1 SGHNT and CDR2 YENEEA. The repertoire was sequenced with immunoSEQ multiplex PCR; TCRdb's copy has only in-frame clones and lacks some. This table has 20,000 to 25,000 clones, around 87% appearing once. Overall study results and limits: Recipient CMV seropositivity and CMV reactivation strongly tracked TRB clonality. Donor CD8+ memory clones often dominated recipient blood repertoires at later times.

V and J are TRBV11-3 and TRBJ2-7; 9 positions agree with TRBD1. This material consisted of PBMCs, taken roughly 350 days after allogeneic stem cell transplant with calcineurin inhibitor and methotrexate. The clonotype was recovered from a female patient under 45 who received an allogeneic stem cell transplant from an unrelated donor, was CMV-positive, and had acute and chronic GVHD. Some T cells may be supplied by the graft donor. CDR3 nucleotide sequence: TGTGCCAGCAGCTTTGCCGGGACAGGGATCCACGAGCAGTACTTC. This sequence encodes CASSFAGTGIHEQYF.